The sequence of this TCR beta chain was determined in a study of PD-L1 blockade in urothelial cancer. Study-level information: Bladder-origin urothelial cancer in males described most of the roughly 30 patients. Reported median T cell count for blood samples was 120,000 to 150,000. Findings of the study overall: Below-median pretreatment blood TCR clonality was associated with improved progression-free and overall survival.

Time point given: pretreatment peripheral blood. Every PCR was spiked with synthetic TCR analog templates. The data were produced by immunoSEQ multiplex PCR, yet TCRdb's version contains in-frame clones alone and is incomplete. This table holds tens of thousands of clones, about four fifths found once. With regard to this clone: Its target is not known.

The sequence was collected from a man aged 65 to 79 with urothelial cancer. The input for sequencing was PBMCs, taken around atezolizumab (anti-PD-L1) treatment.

CDR3 bases: TGTGCCATCAGTGACCCTGGAGGGACAGATACGCAGTATTTT. This sequence encodes CAISDPGGTDTQYF. The rearrangement links TRBV10-3 to TRBJ2-3; maybe TRBD2 (6 bases). The germline CDR1 and CDR2 sequences are ENHRY and SYGVKD. V dropped 3 bases and J dropped 3 bases, with 10 bases sitting between them. The CDR3 is 14 amino acids.